The text below deals with one T cell receptor beta chain. Antigen specificity is unknown. Here immunoSEQ multiplex PCR was the method, and the copy in TCRdb shows in-frame clones only, minus some. The sample records 75,000 to 100,000 clones, 85% to 95% being singletons. This specimen comes from a study of T cell responses to AZD1222 COVID-19 vaccine. The CDR3 has 18 residues. The ends lost 5 bases at V and 8 bases at J; junction bases unmatched: 15. CDR1 and CDR2 from the germline V gene are LNHDA and SQIVND (reference sequence). Points from the study as a whole: Seropositive status at baseline applied to only a handful of AZD1222 recipients.

The chain recombines TRBV19 with TRBJ2-1; 13 bases align to TRBD2. The source of this sequence is an adult in good health. Source: peripheral blood, taken on day 0 of AZD1222 vaccination. The CDR3 sequence: CASSLKLAGGPVSYEQFF. CDR3 DNA sequence: TGTGCCAGTAGTCTAAAACTAGCGGGAGGGCCTGTTAGCTATGAGCAGTTCTTC.